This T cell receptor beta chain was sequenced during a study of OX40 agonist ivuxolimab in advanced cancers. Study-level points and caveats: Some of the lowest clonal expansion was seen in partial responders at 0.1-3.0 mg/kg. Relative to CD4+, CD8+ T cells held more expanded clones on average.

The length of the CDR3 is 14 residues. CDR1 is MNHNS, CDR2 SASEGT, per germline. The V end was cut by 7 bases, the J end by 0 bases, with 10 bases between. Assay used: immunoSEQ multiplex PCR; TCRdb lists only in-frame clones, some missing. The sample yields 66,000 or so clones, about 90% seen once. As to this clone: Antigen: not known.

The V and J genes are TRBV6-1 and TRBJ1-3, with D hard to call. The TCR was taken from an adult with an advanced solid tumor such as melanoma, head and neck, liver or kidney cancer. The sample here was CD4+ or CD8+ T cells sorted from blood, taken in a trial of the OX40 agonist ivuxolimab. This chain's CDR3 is CASIVVSSGNTIYF. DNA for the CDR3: TGTGCCAGCATTGTGGTGAGCTCTGGAAACACCATATATTTT.